This TCR beta chain was sequenced during a study of T cells in Graves' hyperthyroidism and ophthalmopathy. Using RNA transcripts as the source, TCR beta CDR3 regions were amplified. A set of HTBI primers served as the primers for a first-round RT-PCR of the TCR CDR3. TCRdb redid the calling of the multiplex PCR reads with MiXCR, one entry per CDR3 protein. The profile shows about 600,000 distinct CDR3 sequences, approximately 15% of them singletons. The study, taken as a whole, reports: Most expanded thyroid clonotypes above 0.001 recurred in blood. Model output signaled ophthalmopathy a median 6.5 months ahead of onset.

Comments on this clonotype: Its target is not known. With a much larger clone just one base away, this may be a read error.

Patients showing uncontrolled infection, other autoimmune disease, pregnancy or lactation were ineligible. Source material for PBMCs was around 10 ml fresh peripheral blood. This CDR3 region has 13 residues. Germline trimming cut 7 bases from V and 3 bases from J; bases unmatched to any gene: 5. Germline values: CDR1 SNHLY, CDR2 FYNNEI. The gene calls are TRBV2 and TRBJ1-2, with TRBD1 matching over 7 bases. The receptor was derived from a woman between 18 and 30 years old with Graves' ophthalmopathy. Sequencing used blood. The CDR3 DNA follows: TGTGCCAGCACGCCTCAGGGGGACTATGGCTACACCTTC. Protein: CASTPQGDYGYTF.